The next 24 T cell receptor beta chains were all read from a single sample in a study of preoperative IRX-2 immunotherapy in early breast cancer. Only in-frame clones appear in the TCRdb table, and some are missing; sequencing was by immunoSEQ multiplex PCR. The repertoire includes over 60,000 clones, around 94% of them detected once, and under 2% sits in the top ten. Stated treatment: preoperative locoregional IRX-2 cytokine immunotherapy. Collection took place from a patient treated with IRX-2 immunotherapy. These receptors originate from a human donor with breast cancer.

CDR3 in amino acids: CASSRGGYTEAFF. The CDR3 nucleotides are TGTGCCAGCTCCCGTGGGGGGTACACTGAAGCTTTCTTT. The rearrangement links TRBV18 to TRBJ1-1, with D possibly matching TRBD1 (5 bases). V was pared by 6 bases and J by 3 bases, with 11 bases between. Looked up from germline, CDR1 is KGHSH and CDR2 is LQKENI. The CDR3 has 13 amino acids.

The chain employs TRBV7-2 and TRBJ1-3; possibly TRBD1 for D (5 bases). Germline V gives CDR1 SGHTA, CDR2 FQGNSA. With 2 bases removed from V and 5 bases from J, the gap between germline ends came to 22 bases. The CDR3 has 18 amino acids. CDR3 sequence reads: CASSLLRLGPGPRNTIYF. The CDR3 nucleotides are TGTGCCAGCAGCTTATTAAGGTTGGGACCGGGCCCCCGAAACACCATATATTTT.

This sequence joins TRBV7-3 and TRBJ2-1, with 9 bases lining up with TRBD2. Trimming cost V 2 bases and J 6 bases; bases outside gene matches: 11. The CDR3 is made up of 17 amino acids. Germline V gene sequence: CDR1 SGHTA, CDR2 FQGTGA. As DNA, the CDR3 is TGTGCCAGCAGCTTACAATTAGCGGGAGTGGTTCCCAATGAGCAGTTCTTC. It yields the protein CASSLQLAGVVPNEQFF.

This clone appeared once. The V call is TRBV18, the J call TRBJ2-3; D gene unclear. The ends were cut back, 2 bases at V and 0 bases at J, with 9 bases in the middle. This CDR3 spans 15 amino acids. Germline V gene lookup returns CDR1 KGHSH and CDR2 LQKENI. The CDR3 DNA is TGTGCCAGCTCACCAATCCTTTCTAGCACAGATACGCAGTATTTT. Its protein product is CASSPILSSTDTQYF.

This clone was counted a few times. V gene TRBV6-5 combines with J gene TRBJ2-1; D is undetermined. This CDR3 is built from 9 residues. The germline V gene has CDR1 MNHEY and CDR2 SVGAGI. V lost 7 bases and J lost 8, with 3 bases in between. In nucleotides, the CDR3 is TGTGCCAGCACATATGAGCAGTTCTTC. Residues: CASTYEQFF.

The chain carries TRBV28 and TRBJ2-7; D tentatively reads TRBD1 or TRBD2 (6 bases each). Germline loops: CDR1 MDHEN, CDR2 SYDVKM. There are 13 residues in the CDR3. Trimming shortened V by 1 base and J by 7 bases, and 11 bases separated the two germline ends. The CDR3 DNA reads as TGTGCCAGCAGTTTATATAGGGGGGTTGAGCAGTACTTC. This gives the protein CASSLYRGVEQYF.

This sequence joins TRBV21-1 and TRBJ2-3; the table's TRBD2 call for D was not verified on the DNA. TRBV21-1 is a listed pseudogene. This CDR3 spans 11 amino acids. The CDR3 bases are TGTGCCAGCAGCAATCCGGATACGCAGTATTTT. Its protein product is CASSNPDTQYF.

CDR3 region: CASSLRGKDGYTF. Written as DNA, the CDR3 is TGTGCCAGCAGCTTACGAGGGAAGGATGGCTACACCTTC. This chain uses TRBV7-9 with TRBJ1-2; the D is unclear. The CDR3 is 13 amino acids. Trimming took off 2 bases at V and 6 bases at J, with 10 bases between the two ends. Germline V gives CDR1 SEHNR, CDR2 FQNEAQ (reference sequence).

This chain uses TRBV29-1 with TRBJ2-5, with D unresolved. Trimming stripped 2 bases from V and 1 base from J, with 8 bases between. CDR1 is SQVTM, CDR2 ANQGSEA, per germline. The CDR3 consists of 13 residues. CDR3 loop: CSVEFGIQETQYF. CDR3 in DNA: TGCAGCGTTGAATTCGGAATCCAAGAGACCCAGTACTTC.

In its sample, this clone ranks as medium-sized. The chain couples TRBV2 to TRBJ2-3; TRBD2 matches 9 bases. The CDR3 spans 15 residues. Per germline, CDR1 SNHLY and CDR2 FYNNEI. The junction had 7 bases not matched to a gene; V was cut back by 9 bases and J by 0 bases. CDR3 sequence: CARPSTSGSTDTQYF. CDR3 bases: TGTGCCAGGCCCTCGACTAGCGGAAGCACAGATACGCAGTATTTT. The complete variable domain, with remaining parts taken from reference TRBV2 and TRBJ2-3, reads EPEVTQTPSHQVTQMGQEVILRCVPISNHLYFYWYRQILGQKVEFLVSFYNNEISEKSEIFDDQFSVERPDGSNFTLKIRSTKLEDSAMYFCARPSTSGSTDTQYFGPGTRLTVL.

V is TRBV9 and J is TRBJ1-2; D is perhaps TRBD1 (5 bases). CDR1 and CDR2 from the germline V gene are SGDLS and YYNGEE. V gave up 2 bases and J gave up 8 bases, with 10 bases separating them. The CDR3 totals 12 residues. CDR3 DNA: TGTGCCAGCAGCGTGCAGGGTAGGGGCTACACCTTC. It is translated as CASSVQGRGYTF.

V and J are TRBV28 and TRBJ2-5, with D possibly being TRBD1 (5 bases). Germline values: CDR1 MDHEN, CDR2 SYDVKM. The V and J ends lost 3 bases and 2 bases respectively, with 10 bases between them. This CDR3 is built from 14 residues. The CDR3 is CASSFVAGQETQYF. CDR3 bases: TGTGCCAGCAGTTTTGTGGCAGGGCAAGAGACCCAGTACTTC.

This clone appeared once. This chain links TRBV28 with TRBJ2-5, with a weak D call TRBD2 (5 bases). CDR3 length equals 13 residues. From germline, CDR1 is MDHEN and CDR2 SYDVKM. Deletions cut 4 bases from V and 9 bases from J, with 15 bases between. The CDR3 loop reads CASSSVARWAQYF. CDR3 nucleotide sequence: TGTGCCAGCAGTTCCGTAGCGAGGTGGGCCCAGTACTTC.

The rearrangement joins TRBV7-9 to TRBJ2-7; D unclear. CDR1 and CDR2 from the germline V gene are SEHNR and FQNEAQ (reference sequence). V lost 1 base, J lost 0 bases, and 10 bases lay in between. This CDR3 has 15 residues. Written as DNA, the CDR3 is TGTGCCAGCAGCTTAGACGTCGACCTCTCCTACGAGCAGTACTTC. Protein: CASSLDVDLSYEQYF.

This clone was found once. The V gene is TRBV7-2, the J gene TRBJ1-6; TRBD1 matches 7 bases. The CDR3 has 15 amino acids. The V gene end was trimmed by 5 bases and the J gene end by 4 bases; junction bases not matched to a gene: 5. Per the germline V gene, CDR1 is SGHTA and CDR2 is FQGNSA. CDR3 loop: CASSRGQAYNSPLHF. CDR3 DNA: TGTGCCAGCAGCCGCGGACAGGCTTATAATTCACCCCTCCACTTT.

The J gene is TRBJ2-2, the V gene TRBV7-2, with no clear D. V lost 0 bases and J lost 2, with 4 bases in between. Germline values: CDR1 SGHTA, CDR2 FQGNSA. This CDR3 is built from 14 residues. The CDR3 spells CASSLARNTGELFF. For the CDR3, the DNA is TGTGCCAGCAGCTTAGCGAGAAACACCGGGGAGCTGTTTTTT.

This sequence joins TRBV18 and TRBJ2-7; 10 positions match TRBD1. Germline V gene sequence: CDR1 KGHSH, CDR2 LQKENI. The V gene end was trimmed by 3 bases and the J gene end by 5 bases; junction bases not matched to a gene: 4. This CDR3 spans 14 amino acids. The chain's CDR3 is CASSPDRGVDEQYF. As DNA, the CDR3 is TGTGCCAGCTCACCGGACAGGGGGGTGGACGAGCAGTACTTC.

The V gene is TRBV19, the J gene TRBJ1-2, with 7 bases that match TRBD1. The CDR3 consists of 14 residues. With V trimmed by 5 bases and J by 6 bases, 9 bases remained unmatched. Germline values: CDR1 LNHDA, CDR2 SQIVND (reference sequence). The CDR3 sequence is CASSSRTGGHGYTF. Written as DNA, the CDR3 is TGTGCCAGTAGTTCAAGGACAGGCGGGCATGGCTACACCTTC.

This clone was seen once. V usage is TRBV5-4 and J usage is TRBJ2-7, with 7 bases aligning to TRBD1. This CDR3 is built from 13 residues. Germline V CDR1 and CDR2: SGHNT, YYREEE (reference sequence). V lost 4 bases to trimming and J lost 4 bases; unmatched junction nucleotides: 5. Here the CDR3 DNA reads TGTGCCAGCAGCCGGGACAGTAAATACGAGCAGTACTTC. Translating gives CASSRDSKYEQYF.

The J gene is TRBJ2-7, the V gene TRBV29-1; the D gene is possibly TRBD2 (6 bases). The germline gives CDR1 SQVTM, CDR2 ANQGSEA. The V end was cut by 3 bases, the J end by 9 bases, with 12 bases between. CDR3 length equals 11 residues. DNA of the CDR3: TGCAGCGTTGATGCGGGGAGAGGGCAGTACTTC. Its protein is CSVDAGRGQYF.

The chain combines TRBV7-2 with TRBJ2-5, with D possibly TRBD2 on 7 matching bases. This CDR3 is 15 amino acids long. Between the trimmed V and J ends, which lost 5 bases and 5 bases, there was a span of 18 bases. CDR1 is SGHTA and CDR2 is FQGNSA in the germline V gene. The CDR3 here is CASSRDGGAGETQYF. The CDR3 region has the DNA TGTGCCAGCAGCCGCGATGGGGGGGCCGGGGAGACCCAGTACTTC. The full variable domain, with the rest looked up from reference TRBV7-2 and TRBJ2-5, is GAGVSQSPSNKVTEKGKDVELRCDPISGHTALYWYRQSLGQGLEFLIYFQGNSAPDKSGLPSDRFSAERTGGSVSTLTIQRTQQEDSAVYLCASSRDGGAGETQYFGPGTRLLVL.

This chain joins TRBV7-2 and TRBJ2-7; 9 bases match TRBD1. V trimming: 3 bases; J trimming: 4 bases; junction bases outside the gene matches: 7. From germline, CDR1 is SGHTA and CDR2 FQGNSA. The CDR3 contains 15 residues. The CDR3 reads CASSFRDRVFYEQYF. The CDR3 coding sequence is TGTGCCAGCAGCTTCCGGGACAGGGTGTTTTACGAGCAGTACTTC.

The chain combines TRBV18 with TRBJ2-7; D gene unclear. There are 13 residues in the CDR3. The germline V gene encodes CDR1 KGHSH and CDR2 LQKENI. Trimming took 2 bases from V and 6 from J, leaving 11 bases between them. The CDR3 loop reads CASSPYTVAEQYF. In nucleotides, the CDR3 is TGTGCCAGCTCACCATACACAGTAGCCGAGCAGTACTTC.

This chain links TRBV19 with TRBJ2-5, with D tentatively TRBD1 (5 bases). CDR3 size: 13 residues. The germline CDR1 and CDR2 sequences are LNHDA and SQIVND (reference sequence). V shed 7 bases and J shed 5 bases, with 14 bases lying between them. CDR3 region: CASNRQGGETQYF. For the CDR3, the DNA is TGTGCCAGTAATCGGCAGGGCGGTGAGACCCAGTACTTC.